Shown below are 23 T cell receptor beta chains from a single sample sequenced in a study of blood T cells in healthy people across ages (dated by TCRdb to 2013 to 2016). Preparation of the library involved 5' RACE. Sequencing was performed on an Illumina HiSeq 2500. A second PCR of roughly 6 to 11 cycles was run with a J-beta primer mix and a sample-barcoded 5' primer. Using fastp at Q25 and MiXCR, TCRdb reprocessed the public reads and kept productive beta chains. Each CDR3 protein gets just one entry, which takes the most common genes and DNA from the rows behind it. The sample has approximately 940,000 distinct CDR3 sequences on record, around 46% of them singletons. 10% to 15% of the sample belongs to the ten largest clones. Sample: blood. These receptors all come from a man aged 30-40 years in good health.

V usage is TRBV6-2 or TRBV6-3 and J usage is TRBJ2-1; D is uncertain. V lost 5 bases and J lost 2, with 16 bases in between. This CDR3 has 16 amino acids. CDR1 is MNHEY and CDR2 is SVGEGT in the germline V gene. This CDR3 is CASSPLSLGTYNEQFF. In DNA, the CDR3 is TGTGCCAGCAGTCCCCTGAGTCTAGGGACCTACAATGAGCAGTTCTTC.

This clonotype showed up just a few times. The J gene is TRBJ2-7, the V gene TRBV20-1; 8 positions match TRBD2. Trimming removed 6 bases from V and 4 bases from J; junction bases left unmatched: 8. The length of the CDR3 is 13 residues. Germline V CDR1 and CDR2: DFQATT, SNEGSKA (reference sequence). The CDR3 is CSAHRGGSYEQYF. In DNA form, the CDR3 reads TGCAGTGCCCACCGGGGGGGTTCGTACGAGCAGTACTTC.

This chain uses TRBV20-1 with TRBJ2-3, with 16 bases identical to TRBD2. The germline gives CDR1 DFQATT, CDR2 SNEGSKA (reference sequence). The junction had 4 bases not matched to a gene; V was cut back by 5 bases and J by 5 bases. The CDR3 is 15 residues long. The CDR3 region is CSAGTSGGAVDTQYF. The CDR3 region has the DNA TGCAGTGCTGGGACTAGCGGGGGGGCGGTAGATACGCAGTATTTT.

The chain combines TRBV27 with TRBJ2-5; no clear D. The V gene lost 3 bases and the J gene lost 4 bases, with 18 bases spanning the gap. This CDR3 spans 16 amino acids. Germline CDR1 MNHEY, CDR2 SMNVEV (reference sequence). The CDR3 DNA reads TGTGCCAGCAGTTTGCAAGCGAGTTCCGGGCCAGAGACCCAGTACTTC. Protein sequence: CASSLQASSGPETQYF.

This clonotype was seen once. V gene TRBV7-9 combines with J gene TRBJ2-3; D could derive from TRBD1 or TRBD2 (6 bases each). Trimming shortened V by 6 bases and J by 2 bases, and 12 bases separated the two germline ends. The V gene's germline CDR1 is SEHNR and CDR2 FQNEAQ (reference sequence). The CDR3 is 14 amino acids. The DNA for the CDR3 is TGTGCCAGCAGGGGGGGCAAATCCACAGATACGCAGTATTTT. Translation: CASRGGKSTDTQYF.

The chain uses TRBV15 and TRBJ1-3, with D possibly TRBD1 on 6 matching bases. The CDR3 totals 15 residues. Germline V lookup: CDR1 LNHNV, CDR2 YYDKDF (reference sequence). Trimming stripped 0 bases from V and 0 bases from J, with 6 bases between. CDR3 sequence (DNA): TGTGCCACCAGCAGAGAGGACAGCTCTGGAAACACCATATATTTT. Residues: CATSREDSSGNTIYF.

The CDR3 nucleotides read TGTGCCACCAGGACAGGACAAGCCTACGAGCAGTACTTC. It specifies CATRTGQAYEQYF. The chain recombines TRBV6-6 with TRBJ2-7, with 7 bases identical to TRBD1. J gave up 2 bases and V 10 bases, and 8 bases lay outside the gene matches. This CDR3 comprises 13 residues. In germline, CDR1 is MNHNY, CDR2 SVGAGI (reference sequence).

This chain links TRBV11-2 with TRBJ1-2, with D perhaps matching TRBD1 (5 bases). CDR1 is SGHAT and CDR2 is FQNNGV in the germline V gene. The CDR3 contains 14 residues. Trimming shortened V by 4 bases and J by 4 bases, and 13 bases separated the two germline ends. CDR3: CASSSSGTFYGYTF. The CDR3 nucleotides read TGTGCCAGCAGCTCCTCCGGGACCTTCTATGGCTACACCTTC. The variable domain in full, with the rest retrieved from reference TRBV11-2 and TRBJ1-2, is EAGVAQSPRYKIIEKRQSVAFWCNPISGHATLYWYQQILGQGPKLLIQFQNNGVVDDSQLPKDRFSAERLKGVDSTLKIQPAKLEDSAVYLCASSSSGTFYGYTFGSGTRLTVV.

The chain couples TRBV12-3 or TRBV12-4 to TRBJ2-3, with D maybe TRBD1 (5 bases). CDR3 length: 13 amino acids. Trimming took 2 bases from V and 4 from J, leaving 7 bases between them. As DNA, the CDR3 is TGTGCCAGCAGTTTATCAGGGTCAGATACGCAGTATTTT. This encodes CASSLSGSDTQYF.

This clonotype was seen more than once but under ten times. V and J are TRBV7-9 and TRBJ1-2; weak D call: TRBD1 (5 bases). The CDR3 is made up of 13 amino acids. V gave up 4 bases and J gave up 8 bases, with 14 bases separating them. The germline V gene has CDR1 SEHNR and CDR2 FQNEAQ (reference sequence). This CDR3 is CASSSEQGYGYTF. CDR3 DNA: TGTGCCAGCAGCTCCGAGCAGGGCTACGGCTACACCTTC.

There are a few counts of this clonotype. The chain recombines TRBV5-1 with TRBJ1-3; TRBD1 matches 8 bases. V was pared by 0 bases and J by 1 base, with 3 bases of the junction left unmatched. The CDR3 has 16 residues. Germline V gene data show CDR1 as SGHRS and CDR2 as YFSETQ. The CDR3 region has the DNA TGCGCCAGCAGCTTGGAGGGACAGGCTTCTGGAAACACCATATATTTT. It specifies CASSLEGQASGNTIYF.

The chain couples TRBV14 to TRBJ2-1, with 9 nucleotides matching TRBD2. J gave up 11 bases and V 4 bases, and 6 bases lay outside the gene matches. The CDR3 has 13 residues. Germline V gives CDR1 SGHDN, CDR2 FVKESK. CDR3 in DNA: TGTGCCAGCAGCCCTAGCGGGGTTAATAAGCAGTTCTTC. It is translated as CASSPSGVNKQFF.

The V gene is TRBV12-3 or TRBV12-4, the J gene TRBJ1-1; perhaps TRBD1 as D (6 bases). This CDR3 is built from 14 residues. V shed 7 bases and J shed 1 base, with 13 bases lying between them. The CDR3 reads CASTPDSRNTEAFF. In nucleotides, the CDR3 is TGTGCCAGCACCCCGGACAGTCGGAACACTGAAGCTTTCTTT.

This clonotype was counted at least ten times. CDR3 protein: CASSEAQGKNTEAFF. The DNA for the CDR3 is TGTGCCAGCAGTGAGGCACAGGGGAAGAACACTGAAGCTTTCTTT. The J gene is TRBJ1-1, the V gene TRBV2; TRBD1 matches at 7 bases. This CDR3 has 15 amino acids. The trim removed 3 bases at V and 1 base at J, leaving 5 bases unmatched. Germline assignment: CDR1 SNHLY and CDR2 FYNNEI. The full variable domain, with the rest looked up from reference TRBV2 and TRBJ1-1, is EPEVTQTPSHQVTQMGQEVILRCVPISNHLYFYWYRQILGQKVEFLVSFYNNEISEKSEIFDDQFSVERPDGSNFTLKIRSTKLEDSAMYFCASSEAQGKNTEAFFGQGTRLTVV.

Many counts were recorded for this clonotype. This may be a read error: a much more frequent sequence differs by one nucleotide. J is TRBJ2-7 and V is TRBV20-1; 8 positions match TRBD1. V lost 6 bases to trimming and J lost 2 bases; unmatched junction nucleotides: 6. This CDR3 region has 13 residues. Germline V gene data show CDR1 as DFQATT and CDR2 as SNEGSKA (reference sequence). The DNA of the CDR3 is TGCAGTGCCGAGTGGACAGGGACCTACGAGCAGTACTTC. Translation: CSAEWTGTYEQYF.

The gene calls are TRBV20-1 and TRBJ2-1; the D gene could be TRBD1 or TRBD2 (6 bases each). The CDR3 sequence is 14 residues long. Trimming stripped 8 bases from V and 7 bases from J, with 21 bases between. Germline-derived CDR1 and CDR2 are DFQATT and SNEGSKA (reference sequence). The CDR3 here is CSSGRGGRPNEQFF. CDR3 nucleotides: TGCAGTTCCGGTAGAGGGGGGAGACCGAATGAGCAGTTCTTC.

The chain uses TRBV20-1 and TRBJ1-4; tentatively, D is TRBD1 (6 bases). Near its end, the DNA agrees better with TRBJ2-2, so the J call may be wrong. This CDR3 region has 15 residues. Germline CDR1 and CDR2: DFQATT and SNEGSKA (reference sequence). The CDR3 DNA reads as TGCAGTGCTAGGGAACAGGGAATGAACACCGGGGAGCTGTTTTTT. It is translated as CSAREQGMNTGELFF.

The chain carries TRBV20-1 and TRBJ1-6; TRBD1 might be the D (5 bases). The V end was cut by 1 base, the J end by 6 bases, with 7 bases between. Germline values: CDR1 DFQATT, CDR2 SNEGSKA (reference sequence). The length of the CDR3 is 13 residues. The CDR3 DNA is TGCAGTGCTAGAGGACAGTTTAATTCACCCCTCCACTTT. Translation gives CSARGQFNSPLHF.

V gene TRBV12-3 or TRBV12-4 combines with J gene TRBJ1-1; D possibly corresponds to TRBD1 (5 bases). CDR3 length equals 11 residues. Trimming removed 5 bases at V and 10 bases at J, with 11 bases between. CDR3 nucleotides: TGTGCCAGCAGTCTTTGGGGGACAGCTTTCTTT. Amino acid sequence: CASSLWGTAFF.

This clonotype has a count of ten or more. V usage is TRBV29-1 and J usage is TRBJ2-7, with D perhaps TRBD2 (6 bases). The CDR3 runs to 14 residues. The germline CDR1 and CDR2 sequences are SQVTM and ANQGSEA. The V and J ends lost 0 bases and 3 bases respectively, with 12 bases between them. The CDR3 protein is CSVEDRDFSYEQYF. The CDR3 DNA follows: TGCAGCGTTGAAGATAGGGACTTTAGCTACGAGCAGTACTTC.

This clonotype has just a few counts. V gene TRBV12-3 or TRBV12-4 combines with J gene TRBJ1-1; 9 positions match TRBD1. The ends lost 7 bases at V and 6 bases at J; junction bases unmatched: 9. The CDR3 has 14 residues. CDR3 region: CASIKTGGLSEAFF. For the CDR3, the DNA is TGTGCCAGCATTAAAACAGGGGGCCTCTCTGAAGCTTTCTTT.

The rearrangement joins TRBV7-3 to TRBJ2-7; 9 nucleotides match TRBD1. Germline CDR1 and CDR2: SGHTA and FQGTGA. V was clipped by 4 bases and J by 3 bases; unmatched bases: 7. The CDR3 extends over 15 amino acids. The CDR3 sequence: CASSSNPGQGYEQYF. The CDR3 bases are TGTGCCAGCAGCTCAAATCCGGGACAGGGCTACGAGCAGTACTTC.

This clonotype appeared many times. The V and J genes are TRBV29-1 and TRBJ2-1; D not certain. The CDR3 is 11 amino acids. Germline-derived CDR1 and CDR2 are SQVTM and ANQGSEA. Between the trimmed V and J ends, which lost 4 bases and 5 bases, there was a span of 6 bases. CDR3 bases: TGCAGCGTTGCAGCTAACAATGAGCAGTTCTTC. Translation: CSVAANNEQFF.